Here is one T cell receptor (beta chain) with its context. There are a few counts of this clonotype. Its specific antigen is unknown. Qualities for individual bases were not recorded, and no much larger clone is one base off. This record belongs to a study of blood T cells in healthy people across ages (dated by TCRdb to between 2015 and 2017). Notes on the research overall: In model experiments, roughly one uniquely barcoded TCR beta cDNA molecule per two T cells was captured by template switching. The study measured age-related changes in TCR beta repertoire diversity using deep sequencing normalized with unique cDNA molecular identifiers. The donors were divided into four age groups: young (average around 15 years), middle-aged (about 41), aged (about 56) and long-lived (roughly 88). To avoid experimental bias, donors of different ages were randomly spread across the sequencing lanes. Using the same blood draw, the study looked at two additional independent replicas of 1 million unique cDNA reads for two donors, one aged 18 to 29 and the other aged 80 or older.

General conclusions and limits of the study: Bulk unsorted PBMC profiling prevented conclusive comparison of naive and antigen-experienced compartments. There was a strong correlation between observed TCR beta diversity and the percentage of naive T cells measured by flow cytometry. Because the CMV infection status of the donors was unknown, age-related changes in expanded clonotypes may potentially have been confounded. Compared with the aged group, the long-lived group had more naive CD4+ T cells, fewer expanded clones and increased TCR diversity, a pattern suggesting age selection. Estimates of total diversity based on one million sequenced T cells were regarded as lower bounds and as underestimates. Observed TCR beta diversity per million T cells fell roughly linearly with age, and a significant reduction was already apparent by age roughly 40.

Library preparation used 5' RACE. TCRdb shows the sequencer as Illumina HiSeq 2500. A second roughly 7 to 11 cycle PCR used a sample-barcoded 5' primer and a J-beta primer mix. A template-switch 5' adaptor carrying 12 random nucleotides introduced a unique molecular identifier onto each TCR beta cDNA molecule. At least 2.5 million CDR3-containing paired-end reads were obtained from each sample. First-strand cDNA synthesis was performed from all RNA using the Mint cDNA synthesis kit, with priming by a TRBC-specific oligonucleotide. All cDNA was treated with uracil-DNA glycosylase and then went through a first 18-cycle PCR with the universal primers M1SS and BC2_uni_R. In the authors' own workflow: For normalization, 1 million high-quality reads, each with a distinct molecular identifier, were randomly selected from each sample. Reads sharing molecular identifiers were discarded rather than binned into consensus sequences. MiTCR, with a Q25 quality threshold and the strictest error-elimination algorithm, was used for CDR3 identification, clonotype clustering and error correction. A nonparametric unseen species model with Euler transformation was used to estimate a lower bound on total TCR beta diversity. Using fastp at Q25 and MiXCR, TCRdb reprocessed the public reads and kept productive beta chains. Identical CDR3 proteins give one entry, which carries the most common genes and DNA. The V and J calls follow TCRdb's processing rather than the paper's. The sample data list over 950,000 distinct CDR3 sequences, and around 54% of these were observed just once. The ten largest account for about a fifth of the sample.

Systemically healthy Caucasian individuals from Russia, roughly 40 in total and aged roughly 6 to 95 years, were included as donors. Around 10 milliliters of peripheral blood were collected from each donor into EDTA-treated Vacutainer tubes. Ficoll-Paque density-gradient centrifugation was used to isolate PBMCs, with at least 6.5 million obtained per sample. Total RNA was extracted from PBMCs with Trizol reagent, with at least 6 micrograms obtained per sample. Naive CD45RAhigh/CD27high T cell percentages were measured by flow cytometry on a PBMC aliquot from every donor. The TCR sequence derives from a woman aged 60-75 years in good health. The sequencing sample was made of blood.

The sequenced DNA: TGCAGCGCTGTCCTAGGGTCCGGGGAGACCCAGTACTTC. This is translated as CSAVLGSGETQYF. The rearrangement joined TRBV29-1 to TRBJ2-5, with the D segment identity uncertain. For CDR1 and CDR2, the germline V gene lists SQVTM and ANQGSEA. Taken from cysteine to phenylalanine, the CDR3 has 13 residues. The entry retains the CDR3 DNA only, 39 bases that are in frame from base 1. The junction shows trimming of 7 bases on V and 5 bases on J, plus 17 bases between the germline ends.